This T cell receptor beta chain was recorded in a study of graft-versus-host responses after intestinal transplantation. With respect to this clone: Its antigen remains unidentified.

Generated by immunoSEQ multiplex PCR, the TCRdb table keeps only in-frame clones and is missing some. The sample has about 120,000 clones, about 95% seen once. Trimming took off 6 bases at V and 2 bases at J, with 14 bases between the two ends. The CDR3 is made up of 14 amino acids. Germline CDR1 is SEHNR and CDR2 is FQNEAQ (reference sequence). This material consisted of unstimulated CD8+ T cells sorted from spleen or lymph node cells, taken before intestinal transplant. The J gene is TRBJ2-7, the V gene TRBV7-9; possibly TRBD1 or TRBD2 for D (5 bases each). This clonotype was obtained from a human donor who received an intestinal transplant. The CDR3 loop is CASSLLDRPYEQYF. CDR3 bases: TGTGCCAGCAGTTTACTAGACAGACCCTACGAGCAGTACTTC.